This T cell receptor beta chain was identified during a study of shared clonotypes between healthy human individuals. General study points: Non-shared clonotypes had lower generation probabilities than those shared by all four donors.

Germline V gives CDR1 LNHDA, CDR2 SQIVND (reference sequence). Trimming cost V 10 bases and J 0 bases; bases outside gene matches: 4. This CDR3 contains 14 residues. Once extracted for a subset, genomic DNA was divided evenly among several immunoSEQ plates. This table comes from immunoSEQ multiplex PCR, and its TCRdb copy is limited to in-frame clones, with some not included. The sample yields approximately 620,000 clones, 95% to 98% seen once. Details on this clone: What it recognizes is unknown.

The genes are TRBV19 and TRBJ2-2, with 8 bases aligning to TRBD1. Input material: naive CD4+ T cells sorted from blood. Subset specified: CD45RA+ positively selected. The clonotype comes from a woman in her twenties or thirties in good health. The CDR3 region has the DNA TGTGCCACCCGACAGGGGCCGAACACCGGGGAGCTGTTTTTT. As protein: CATRQGPNTGELFF.